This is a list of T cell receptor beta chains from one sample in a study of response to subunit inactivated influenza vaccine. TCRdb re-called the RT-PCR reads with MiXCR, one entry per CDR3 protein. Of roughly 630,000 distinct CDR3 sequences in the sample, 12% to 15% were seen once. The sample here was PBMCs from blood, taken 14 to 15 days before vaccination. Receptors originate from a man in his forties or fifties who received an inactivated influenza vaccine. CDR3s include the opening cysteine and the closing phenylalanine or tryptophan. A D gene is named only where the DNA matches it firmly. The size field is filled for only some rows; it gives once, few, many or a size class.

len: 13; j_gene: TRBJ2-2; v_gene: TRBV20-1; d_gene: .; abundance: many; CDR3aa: CSATRDNTGELFF
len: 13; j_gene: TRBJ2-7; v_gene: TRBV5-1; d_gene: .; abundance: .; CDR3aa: CASSKAATYEQYF
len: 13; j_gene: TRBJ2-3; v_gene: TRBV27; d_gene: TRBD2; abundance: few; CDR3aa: CASTIAGADTQYF
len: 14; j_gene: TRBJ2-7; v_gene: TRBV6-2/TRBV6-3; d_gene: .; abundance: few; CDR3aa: CASWGGQTSYEQYF
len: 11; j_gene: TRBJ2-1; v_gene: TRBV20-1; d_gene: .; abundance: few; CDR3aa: CSARGASEQFF
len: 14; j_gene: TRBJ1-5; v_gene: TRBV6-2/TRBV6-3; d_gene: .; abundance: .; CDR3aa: CASSYRGEVQPQHF
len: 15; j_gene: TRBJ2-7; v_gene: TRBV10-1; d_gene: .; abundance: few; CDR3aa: CASSDFGTSLYEQYF
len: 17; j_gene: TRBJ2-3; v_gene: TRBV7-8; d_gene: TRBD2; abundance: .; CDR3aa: CASSLRRGLAGWDTQYF
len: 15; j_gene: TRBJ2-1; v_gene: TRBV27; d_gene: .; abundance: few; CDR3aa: CASSHQGYIHNEQFF
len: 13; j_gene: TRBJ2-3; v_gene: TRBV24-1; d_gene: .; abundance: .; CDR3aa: CATSDSGLYSQYF
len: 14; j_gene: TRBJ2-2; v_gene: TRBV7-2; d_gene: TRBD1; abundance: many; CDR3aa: CASSLIQGAGELFF
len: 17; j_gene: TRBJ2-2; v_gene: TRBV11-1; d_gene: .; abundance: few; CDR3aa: CASSPRDQGRYTGELFF
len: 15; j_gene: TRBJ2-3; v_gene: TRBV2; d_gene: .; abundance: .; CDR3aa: CASTKLLSSTDTQYF
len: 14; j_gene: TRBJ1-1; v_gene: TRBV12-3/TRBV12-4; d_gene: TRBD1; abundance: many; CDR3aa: CASTTGGRFTEAFF
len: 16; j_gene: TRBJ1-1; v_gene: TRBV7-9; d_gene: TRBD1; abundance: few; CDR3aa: CASSRTGATKNTEAFF
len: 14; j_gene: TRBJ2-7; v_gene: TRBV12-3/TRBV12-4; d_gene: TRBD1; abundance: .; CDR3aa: CASNRQGPLYEQYF
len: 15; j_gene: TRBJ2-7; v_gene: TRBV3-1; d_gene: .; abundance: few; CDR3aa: CASSQLRDVTYEQYF